This entry concerns a single TCR beta chain. This record belongs to a study of control samples from healthy donors and cancer patients. The CDR3 covers 13 residues. Trimming pared 3 bases from V and 0 bases from J, leaving 5 bases between. CDR1 and CDR2 (germline): LNHDA, SQIVND (reference sequence). Method: immunoSEQ multiplex PCR; TCRdb's copy keeps in-frame clones and lacks some. The sample yields about 55,000 clones, roughly 95% seen once. V and J are TRBV19 and TRBJ1-1; D is ambiguous. The material sequenced was blood. This sequence was found in a woman aged 18 to 35 in good health. The CDR3 protein is CASSIRVNTEAFF. The DNA of the CDR3 is TGTGCCAGTAGTATTCGTGTGAACACTGAAGCTTTCTTT.